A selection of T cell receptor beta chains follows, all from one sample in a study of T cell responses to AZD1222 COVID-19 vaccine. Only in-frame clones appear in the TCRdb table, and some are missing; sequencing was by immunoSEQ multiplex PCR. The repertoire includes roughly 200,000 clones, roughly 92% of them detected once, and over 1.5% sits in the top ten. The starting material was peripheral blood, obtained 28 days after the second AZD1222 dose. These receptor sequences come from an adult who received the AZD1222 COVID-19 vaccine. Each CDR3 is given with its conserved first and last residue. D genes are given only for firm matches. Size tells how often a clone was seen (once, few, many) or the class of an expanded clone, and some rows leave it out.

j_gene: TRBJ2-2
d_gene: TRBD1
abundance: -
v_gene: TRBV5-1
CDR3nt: TGCGCCAGCGGTAGGGACAGGGACACCGGGGAGCTGTTTTTT
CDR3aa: CASGRDRDTGELFF

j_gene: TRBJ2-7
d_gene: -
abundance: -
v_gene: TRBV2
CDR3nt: TGTGCCAGCACGGATACCTACGAGCAGTACTTC
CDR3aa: CASTDTYEQYF

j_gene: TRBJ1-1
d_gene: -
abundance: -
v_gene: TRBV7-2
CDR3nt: TGTGCCAGCAGCTTAGAGGCGGGTCGGAACACTGAAGCTTTCTTT
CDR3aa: CASSLEAGRNTEAFF

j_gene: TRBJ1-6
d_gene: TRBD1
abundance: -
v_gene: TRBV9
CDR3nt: TGTGCCAGCAGCGTAGAAGGGGGCCTTAATTCACCCCTCCACTTT
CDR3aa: CASSVEGGLNSPLHF

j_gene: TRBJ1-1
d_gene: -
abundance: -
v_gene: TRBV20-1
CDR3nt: TGCAGTGCTAGCACAGGGACTGAAGCTTTCTTT
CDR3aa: CSASTGTEAFF

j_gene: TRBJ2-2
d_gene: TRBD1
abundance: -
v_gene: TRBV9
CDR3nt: TGTGCCAGCAGCATCACAGGGGGTCCCGGGGAGCTGTTTTTT
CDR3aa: CASSITGGPGELFF

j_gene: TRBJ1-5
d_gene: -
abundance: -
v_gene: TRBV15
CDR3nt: TGTGCCACCAGCAGAGGAGATCAGGGTGGTCAGCCCCAGCATTTT
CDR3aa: CATSRGDQGGQPQHF

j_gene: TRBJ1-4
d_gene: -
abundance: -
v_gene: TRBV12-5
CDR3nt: TGTGCTAGTGGTTTGTCAGGGGCGAGTGAAAAACTGTTTTTT
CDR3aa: CASGLSGASEKLFF

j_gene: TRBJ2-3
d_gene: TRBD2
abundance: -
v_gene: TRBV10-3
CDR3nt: TGTGCCCTCGGGACTAGCGGGAGGTTGGATACGCAGTATTTT
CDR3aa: CALGTSGRLDTQYF

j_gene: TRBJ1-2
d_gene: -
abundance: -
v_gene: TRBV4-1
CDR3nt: TGCGCCAGCAGCCAAGATGGAGCAGTCTATGGCTACACCTTC
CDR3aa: CASSQDGAVYGYTF

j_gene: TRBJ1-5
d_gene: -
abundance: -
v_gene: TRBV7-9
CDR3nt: TGTGCCAGCAGCTTACAAGGGGATCAGCCCCAGCATTTT
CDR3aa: CASSLQGDQPQHF

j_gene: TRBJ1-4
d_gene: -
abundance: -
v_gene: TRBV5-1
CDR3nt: TGCGCCAGCAGGGGGGACGGGAATGAAAAACTGTTTTTT
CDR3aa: CASRGDGNEKLFF

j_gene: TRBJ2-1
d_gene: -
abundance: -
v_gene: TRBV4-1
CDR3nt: TGCGCCAGCAGCCAAACGAGGGTGAATGAGCAGTTCTTC
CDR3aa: CASSQTRVNEQFF

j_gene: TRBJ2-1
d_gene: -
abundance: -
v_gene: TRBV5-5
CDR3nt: TGTGCCAGCACCCTGGGGGGGGGCCTCTACTACAATGAGCAGTTCTTC
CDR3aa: CASTLGGGLYYNEQFF

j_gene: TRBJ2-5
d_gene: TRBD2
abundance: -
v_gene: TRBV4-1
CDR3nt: TGCGCCAGCAGCCAAGATAAGGCTAGCGGGAGGGAGACCCAGTACTTC
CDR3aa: CASSQDKASGRETQYF

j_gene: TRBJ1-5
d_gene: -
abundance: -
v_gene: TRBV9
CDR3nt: TGTGCCAGCAGCGCTGGGGGGGCCTATAGCAATCAGCCCCAGCATTTT
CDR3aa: CASSAGGAYSNQPQHF

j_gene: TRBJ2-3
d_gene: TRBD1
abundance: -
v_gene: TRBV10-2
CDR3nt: TGCGCCAGCGGAAGACGGGACAGGGTTCTTAGCACAGATACGCAGTATTTT
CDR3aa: CASGRRDRVLSTDTQYF

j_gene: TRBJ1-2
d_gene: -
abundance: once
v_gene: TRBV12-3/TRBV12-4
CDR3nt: TGTGCCAGCAGTTTGGAGGTTAACTATGGCTACACCTTC
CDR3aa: CASSLEVNYGYTF

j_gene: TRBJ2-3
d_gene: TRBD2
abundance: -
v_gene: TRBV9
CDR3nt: TGTGCCAGCAGCGTAGGGGGCGGGGGGCACACAGATACGCAGTATTTT
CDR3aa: CASSVGGGGHTDTQYF

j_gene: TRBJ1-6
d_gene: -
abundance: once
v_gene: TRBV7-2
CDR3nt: TGTGCCAGCAGCTTAGTGGCTCAGCGGAGTTCACCCCTCCACTTT
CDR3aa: CASSLVAQRSSPLHF

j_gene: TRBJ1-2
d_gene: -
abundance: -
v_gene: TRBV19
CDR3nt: TGTGCCAGTAGCCCAATACAAAACTATGGCTACACCTTC
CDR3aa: CASSPIQNYGYTF